Reported below is one T cell receptor (beta chain). These data originate in a study of shared clonotypes between healthy human individuals. The V gene's germline CDR1 is MNHEY and CDR2 SMNVEV (reference sequence). The V and J ends lost 5 bases and 4 bases respectively, with 15 bases between them. This CDR3 spans 14 amino acids. Data came from immunoSEQ multiplex PCR; TCRdb stores just in-frame clones and leaves some out. This sample has roughly 770,000 clones; roughly 96% occur once, and the top ten carry less than 0.25%. As defined, naive CD8 cells were CD45RO-negative and positively selected for CCR7, with terminally differentiated effector memory CD45RA+ cells excluded.

The chain is built from TRBV27 and TRBJ2-7, with D perhaps given as TRBD1 or TRBD2 (5 bases each). The TCR originated in a man younger than 45 in good health. The sequenced sample consisted of naive CD8+ T cells sorted from blood. CDR3 in amino acids: CASSDRDRRYEQYF. The CDR3 DNA reads as TGTGCCAGCAGTGACCGGGACCGGAGGTACGAGCAGTACTTC.